Detailed here is one TCR beta chain. What this receptor recognizes is not known. Base qualities are not at hand, and no much larger clone is one base apart. The data were obtained in a study of cytotoxic CD8 clonotypes in ibrutinib-treated CLL (dated by TCRdb to the early 2020s). Study-level background: The cohort was composed of 11 relapsed/refractory and approximately 14 treatment-naive patients; IGHV unmutated status was identified in some 17 patients. Responses were partial in some 24 patients and complete in 2; after median approximately 69 months follow-up, roughly 14 stayed in remission and some twelve progressed. The response samples were drawn at a median of approximately 12 months into treatment, with a range of about 6 to 40 months. An average of around 260,000 productive templates and tens of thousands of productive rearrangements was obtained per sample. Longitudinal samples were obtainable from about 30% of the 86 participants in the trial. Cryopreserved peripheral blood mononuclear cells were collected before treatment, at response, and at either disease progression or sustained remission.

What the research found in general, with its limitations: Public clonotypes were found to be uncommon and were observed to contract or remain stable during treatment; the increase in clonality was shown to reflect expansion of private clonotypes at ibrutinib response. Sampling times were not matched between sustained-remission and progressing patients, and lymph node repertoires were not studied. Baseline clonality exceeded that of age-matched healthy donors and correlated strongly with circulating CD8+ T-cell counts. An increase in clonality was observed at ibrutinib response, with clonality remaining stable during sustained remission and falling back toward baseline at progression.

Each clonotype received, on average, 10x coverage in deep resolution sequencing performed on a MiSeq, where the target depth lay between 1 in 1 million and 1 in 200,000 T cells. The immunoSEQ hsTCRB Kit was used to generate the TCR beta libraries. The original pipeline was this. Data were analyzed with ImmunoSEQ Data Assistant and ImmunoSEQ Analyzer, with V, D and J genes assigned per IMGT definitions. Clonality was computed as one minus normalized Shannon entropy of productive rearrangement frequencies, ranging from 0 to 1. Only overrepresented clonotypes making up at least 0.05% of the repertoire of each patient were included in the public clonotype analysis. Roughly 13 age-matched healthy donor repertoires from immuneACCESS were used as controls for clonality. TCRdb provides this immuneACCESS table in a form limited to in-frame rearrangements. Some clones are lacking; in checked studies, under half of them reflect an unresolved V gene, and why the rest are absent is not known. V and J calls plus clone size are reproduced from that table; the DNA served to infer D and trimming. In this sample the table shows around 310,000 clones, about 77% of which occur a single time. The leading ten clones occupy about 6.7% of the sample.

For TCR beta library preparation, 1.5 to 2 micrograms of genomic DNA was extracted from cryopreserved PBMCs. High-throughput TCR beta sequencing was performed on longitudinal blood samples from CLL patients receiving ibrutinib monotherapy. The patients took part in an open-label, single-center phase 2 trial of ibrutinib monotherapy. V and J lose 8 bases and 3 bases, and a span of 17 bases separates them. The CDR3 measures 15 amino acids from cysteine to phenylalanine. The DNA shown is the 45-base CDR3, in frame from base 1. The germline V gene sets CDR1 to SNHLY and CDR2 to FYNNEI. This clonotype was sampled from a human donor with chronic lymphocytic leukemia. The sample consisted of PBMCs, taken before ibrutinib treatment. This receptor chain uses TRBV2 and TRBJ2-1; the D gene is perhaps TRBD2, from 6 matching bases. In nucleotide form, the sequence is TGTGCCAGCGGGGGGAGAAACGTAGGCTACAATGAGCAGTTCTTC. This sequence encodes CASGGRNVGYNEQFF.